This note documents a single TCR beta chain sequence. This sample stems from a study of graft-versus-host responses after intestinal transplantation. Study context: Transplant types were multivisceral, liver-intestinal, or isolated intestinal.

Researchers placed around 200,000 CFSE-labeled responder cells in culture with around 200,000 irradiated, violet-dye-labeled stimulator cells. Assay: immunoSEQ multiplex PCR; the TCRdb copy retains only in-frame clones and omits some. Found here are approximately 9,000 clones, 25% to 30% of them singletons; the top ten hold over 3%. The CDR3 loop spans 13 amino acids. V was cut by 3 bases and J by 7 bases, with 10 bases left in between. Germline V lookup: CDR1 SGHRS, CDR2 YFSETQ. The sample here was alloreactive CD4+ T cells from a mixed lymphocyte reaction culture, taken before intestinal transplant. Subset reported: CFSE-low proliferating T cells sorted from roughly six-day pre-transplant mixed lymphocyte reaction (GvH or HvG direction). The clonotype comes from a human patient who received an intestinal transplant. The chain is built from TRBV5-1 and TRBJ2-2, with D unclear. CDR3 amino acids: CASSSEIDGELFF. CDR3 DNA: TGCGCCAGCAGCTCGGAGATTGACGGGGAGCTGTTTTTT.